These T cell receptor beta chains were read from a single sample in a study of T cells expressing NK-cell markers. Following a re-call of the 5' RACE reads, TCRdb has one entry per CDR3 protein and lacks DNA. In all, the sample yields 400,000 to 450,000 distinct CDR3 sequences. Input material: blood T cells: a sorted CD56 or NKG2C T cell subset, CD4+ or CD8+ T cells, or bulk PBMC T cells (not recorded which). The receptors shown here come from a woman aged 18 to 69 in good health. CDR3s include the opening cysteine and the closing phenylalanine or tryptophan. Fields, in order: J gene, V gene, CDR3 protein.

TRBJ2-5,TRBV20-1,CSARGSPVETQYF
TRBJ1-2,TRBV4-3,CASSQDGTAYGYTF
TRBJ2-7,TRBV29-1,CSATSGGKEQYF
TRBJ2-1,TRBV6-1,CASTPTGTTKTEQFF
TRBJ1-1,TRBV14,CASSHSGTPEAFF
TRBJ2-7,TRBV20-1,CSGRDRDYEQYF
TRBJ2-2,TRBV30,CAWTSQENGGELFF
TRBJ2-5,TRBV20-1,CSAGLPDEAGTQYF
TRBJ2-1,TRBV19,CASRMGLSNEQFF
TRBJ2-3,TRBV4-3,CASSLQTGPTDTQYF
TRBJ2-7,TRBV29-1,CSGVWPPSYEQYF
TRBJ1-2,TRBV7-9,CASSPGPLEPYGYTF
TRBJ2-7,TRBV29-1,CSVLYTPYEQYF
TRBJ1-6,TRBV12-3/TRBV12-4,CASSPPGTVASPLHF
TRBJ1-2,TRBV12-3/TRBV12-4,CASSPTGQGFGYGYTF
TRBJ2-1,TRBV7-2,CASSSLAGYPNEQFF
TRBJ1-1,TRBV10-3,CATALATEAFF
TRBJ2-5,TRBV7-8,CASSLTAKTQYF
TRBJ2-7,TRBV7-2,CASSFGRGYEQYF
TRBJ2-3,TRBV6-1,CASSLDRGRGTDTQYF
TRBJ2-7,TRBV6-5,CASSYPGTSGPHEQYF
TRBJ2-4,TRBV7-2,CASSLGFDRRQGNIQYF
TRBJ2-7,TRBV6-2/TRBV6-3,CASTPRQPTYEQYF
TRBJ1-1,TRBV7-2,CASSLMGGTEAFF
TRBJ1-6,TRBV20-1,CSARETGGSNSPLHF
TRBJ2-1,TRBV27,CASSLSVFASGGFNEQFF
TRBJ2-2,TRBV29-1,CSVLWGPDTGELFF
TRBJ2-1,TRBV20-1,CSARDPTGVSDEQFF
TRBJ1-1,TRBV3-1,CASSPDRVLAFF
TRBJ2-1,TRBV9,CASSVGARSYNEQFF
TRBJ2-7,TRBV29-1,CSVEVGTGFYEQYF
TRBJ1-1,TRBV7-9,CASSAPRDGAMNTEAFF
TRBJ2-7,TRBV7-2,CASSSPPFSYEQYF
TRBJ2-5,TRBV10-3,CAISDRSQETQYF
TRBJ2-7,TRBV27,CASRRQGALSEQYF
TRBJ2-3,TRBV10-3,CAIGKTGGQYF
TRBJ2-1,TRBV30,CAWSEGSGIYNEQFF
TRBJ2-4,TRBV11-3,CASSSSGGGNIQYF
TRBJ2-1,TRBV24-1,CATSAAGPQFF
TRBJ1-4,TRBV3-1,CASSHDLYSGEKLFF
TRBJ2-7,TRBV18,CASSLFTGTGRYEQYF
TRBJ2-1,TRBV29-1,CSARLERVRGNEQFF
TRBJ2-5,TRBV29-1,CSVEWDGETQYF
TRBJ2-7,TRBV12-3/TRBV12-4,CASSHRQGHYEQYF
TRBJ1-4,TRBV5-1,CASSLTPGATNEKLFF
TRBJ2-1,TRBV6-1,CASGVPAISSYNEQFF
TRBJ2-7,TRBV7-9,CASSHGLAVWEQYF